This TCR beta chain was found in a study of early T cells in non-severe SARS-CoV-2 infection (dated by TCRdb to 2020 to 2022). Study-wide context: Because TCR sequencing was done on bulk RNA from unsorted whole blood, the alpha and beta chains could not be paired. Study-wide findings and limitations: VDJdb matching was skewed toward anti-spike CD8 responses and likely underestimated virus-specific expansions, missing private and CD4 specificities.

The library was obtained by 5' RACE. Sequencing used a NextSeq 500. Unique molecular identifiers were attached to individual cDNA molecules in the TCR library protocol so that sequencing error and PCR bias could be corrected. Both TCR alpha and beta chains were sequenced, and tight co-correlation was observed between alpha and beta sequence abundances in each sample. The source study handled its data this way. Decombinator V4 was used to perform V gene, J gene and CDR3 annotation of TCR sequences. Expanded TCRs were defined as changing significantly between any two time points under a Poisson model with p below 0.0001. TCR abundances were normalised to the total number of TCRs sequenced per sample and expressed as counts per million. MAIT TCRs were defined by TRAV1-2 paired with TRAJ12, TRAJ20 or TRAJ33, and iNKT TCRs by TRAV10 paired with TRAJ18. VDJdb, accessed on 1 November 2021, was searched for TCRs annotated for CMV, EBV and SARS-CoV-2, and TCRs annotated for more than one antigen were excluded. TCRdb applied fastp at Q25 and MiXCR to the public reads, then kept only in-frame beta chains. CDR3 protein duplicates are merged, each entry listing the most common genes and DNA. Clone size and V and J calls follow TCRdb, not the original study. The sample table lists around 80,000 distinct CDR3 sequences, under 15% of them with a count of one. Together, the top ten hold nearly 6% of the sample.

Spanning cysteine to phenylalanine, the CDR3 consists of 12 amino acids. Only CDR3 DNA is held: 36 bases, read in frame from base 1. CDR1 and CDR2 were assigned from the germline V gene (reference sequence) as MNHNY and SVGAGI. V loses 6 bases of germline sequence and J loses 7 bases, and the interval between the two ends is 13 bases. At least ten counts were recorded for this clonotype. The antigen it recognizes is unknown. No base quality information exists; no much larger clone differs at one position. The study was a case-control design nested within a healthcare worker cohort in London, UK, with weekly nasopharyngeal swab PCR tests and blood sampling. Healthcare workers were enrolled in the week of the UK lockdown, from 23 to 31 March 2020, and were followed every week for up to roughly 16 weeks.

The sequencing sample was made of whole blood. The clonotype comes from an adult who was a healthcare worker with PCR-confirmed SARS-CoV-2 infection or an uninfected control (not recorded which). The chain employs TRBV6-6 and TRBJ2-7; the D gene cannot be resolved reliably. The DNA sequence follows: TGTGCCAGCAGCCTCGCCTCGGCGGAGCAGTACTTC. This sequence encodes CASSLASAEQYF.